This TCR beta chain was sequenced in a study of beta chain features in type 1 diabetes. Study-wide results and limits: Equally in patients and controls, PCR might preferentially amplify shorter templates. Any HLA-type effect on TCRB rearrangement remained unresolved here.

The entirety of the isolated RNA underwent reverse transcription, so expressed TCRB transcripts were sequenced. Sequenced by immunoSEQ multiplex PCR; TCRdb stores in-frame clones only, minus some. This repertoire shows tens of thousands of clones, about half found once; its top ten account for over 0.2%. As to this clone: Its antigen is not identified.

Germline assignment: CDR1 MNHEY and CDR2 SVGAGI. Trimming pared 6 bases from V and 7 bases from J, leaving 16 bases between. This CDR3 is built from 14 residues. V and J are TRBV6-5 and TRBJ2-1; D is possibly TRBD1 (6 bases). This receptor was obtained from a woman aged 25 to 39 in good health. The material sequenced was stem cell memory CD4+ T cells from blood. CDR3 residues: CASRIGTTPNEQFF. In nucleotides, the CDR3 is TGTGCCAGCAGAATCGGGACAACACCTAATGAGCAGTTCTTC.